This record looks at one TCR beta chain sequence and its context. The antigen remains undetermined. These data originate in a study of a mutant IDH1 vaccine in newly diagnosed glioma. This CDR3 has 15 amino acids. Trimming removed 5 bases from V and 1 base from J, with 15 bases in between. From germline, CDR1 is SGHKS and CDR2 YYEKEE (reference sequence). Using immunoSEQ multiplex PCR, the repertoire was profiled, and TCRdb retains in-frame clones only, with some absent. The sample yields approximately 34,000 clones, approximately 89% seen once. The time point: week 47, end of study. All doses held 300 ug of mutant IDH1 20-mer peptide, with topical imiquimod.

This TCR was recovered from a man between 40 and 49 years old with glioma. Specimen: PBMCs, collected from a glioma patient whose treatment included an IDH1 peptide vaccine. This chain links TRBV5-5 with TRBJ1-1; tentative D call: TRBD1 (5 bases). The CDR3 reads CASRPSGARNTEAFF. The CDR3 nucleotides read TGTGCCAGCAGACCCTCTGGGGCAAGGAACACTGAAGCTTTCTTT.